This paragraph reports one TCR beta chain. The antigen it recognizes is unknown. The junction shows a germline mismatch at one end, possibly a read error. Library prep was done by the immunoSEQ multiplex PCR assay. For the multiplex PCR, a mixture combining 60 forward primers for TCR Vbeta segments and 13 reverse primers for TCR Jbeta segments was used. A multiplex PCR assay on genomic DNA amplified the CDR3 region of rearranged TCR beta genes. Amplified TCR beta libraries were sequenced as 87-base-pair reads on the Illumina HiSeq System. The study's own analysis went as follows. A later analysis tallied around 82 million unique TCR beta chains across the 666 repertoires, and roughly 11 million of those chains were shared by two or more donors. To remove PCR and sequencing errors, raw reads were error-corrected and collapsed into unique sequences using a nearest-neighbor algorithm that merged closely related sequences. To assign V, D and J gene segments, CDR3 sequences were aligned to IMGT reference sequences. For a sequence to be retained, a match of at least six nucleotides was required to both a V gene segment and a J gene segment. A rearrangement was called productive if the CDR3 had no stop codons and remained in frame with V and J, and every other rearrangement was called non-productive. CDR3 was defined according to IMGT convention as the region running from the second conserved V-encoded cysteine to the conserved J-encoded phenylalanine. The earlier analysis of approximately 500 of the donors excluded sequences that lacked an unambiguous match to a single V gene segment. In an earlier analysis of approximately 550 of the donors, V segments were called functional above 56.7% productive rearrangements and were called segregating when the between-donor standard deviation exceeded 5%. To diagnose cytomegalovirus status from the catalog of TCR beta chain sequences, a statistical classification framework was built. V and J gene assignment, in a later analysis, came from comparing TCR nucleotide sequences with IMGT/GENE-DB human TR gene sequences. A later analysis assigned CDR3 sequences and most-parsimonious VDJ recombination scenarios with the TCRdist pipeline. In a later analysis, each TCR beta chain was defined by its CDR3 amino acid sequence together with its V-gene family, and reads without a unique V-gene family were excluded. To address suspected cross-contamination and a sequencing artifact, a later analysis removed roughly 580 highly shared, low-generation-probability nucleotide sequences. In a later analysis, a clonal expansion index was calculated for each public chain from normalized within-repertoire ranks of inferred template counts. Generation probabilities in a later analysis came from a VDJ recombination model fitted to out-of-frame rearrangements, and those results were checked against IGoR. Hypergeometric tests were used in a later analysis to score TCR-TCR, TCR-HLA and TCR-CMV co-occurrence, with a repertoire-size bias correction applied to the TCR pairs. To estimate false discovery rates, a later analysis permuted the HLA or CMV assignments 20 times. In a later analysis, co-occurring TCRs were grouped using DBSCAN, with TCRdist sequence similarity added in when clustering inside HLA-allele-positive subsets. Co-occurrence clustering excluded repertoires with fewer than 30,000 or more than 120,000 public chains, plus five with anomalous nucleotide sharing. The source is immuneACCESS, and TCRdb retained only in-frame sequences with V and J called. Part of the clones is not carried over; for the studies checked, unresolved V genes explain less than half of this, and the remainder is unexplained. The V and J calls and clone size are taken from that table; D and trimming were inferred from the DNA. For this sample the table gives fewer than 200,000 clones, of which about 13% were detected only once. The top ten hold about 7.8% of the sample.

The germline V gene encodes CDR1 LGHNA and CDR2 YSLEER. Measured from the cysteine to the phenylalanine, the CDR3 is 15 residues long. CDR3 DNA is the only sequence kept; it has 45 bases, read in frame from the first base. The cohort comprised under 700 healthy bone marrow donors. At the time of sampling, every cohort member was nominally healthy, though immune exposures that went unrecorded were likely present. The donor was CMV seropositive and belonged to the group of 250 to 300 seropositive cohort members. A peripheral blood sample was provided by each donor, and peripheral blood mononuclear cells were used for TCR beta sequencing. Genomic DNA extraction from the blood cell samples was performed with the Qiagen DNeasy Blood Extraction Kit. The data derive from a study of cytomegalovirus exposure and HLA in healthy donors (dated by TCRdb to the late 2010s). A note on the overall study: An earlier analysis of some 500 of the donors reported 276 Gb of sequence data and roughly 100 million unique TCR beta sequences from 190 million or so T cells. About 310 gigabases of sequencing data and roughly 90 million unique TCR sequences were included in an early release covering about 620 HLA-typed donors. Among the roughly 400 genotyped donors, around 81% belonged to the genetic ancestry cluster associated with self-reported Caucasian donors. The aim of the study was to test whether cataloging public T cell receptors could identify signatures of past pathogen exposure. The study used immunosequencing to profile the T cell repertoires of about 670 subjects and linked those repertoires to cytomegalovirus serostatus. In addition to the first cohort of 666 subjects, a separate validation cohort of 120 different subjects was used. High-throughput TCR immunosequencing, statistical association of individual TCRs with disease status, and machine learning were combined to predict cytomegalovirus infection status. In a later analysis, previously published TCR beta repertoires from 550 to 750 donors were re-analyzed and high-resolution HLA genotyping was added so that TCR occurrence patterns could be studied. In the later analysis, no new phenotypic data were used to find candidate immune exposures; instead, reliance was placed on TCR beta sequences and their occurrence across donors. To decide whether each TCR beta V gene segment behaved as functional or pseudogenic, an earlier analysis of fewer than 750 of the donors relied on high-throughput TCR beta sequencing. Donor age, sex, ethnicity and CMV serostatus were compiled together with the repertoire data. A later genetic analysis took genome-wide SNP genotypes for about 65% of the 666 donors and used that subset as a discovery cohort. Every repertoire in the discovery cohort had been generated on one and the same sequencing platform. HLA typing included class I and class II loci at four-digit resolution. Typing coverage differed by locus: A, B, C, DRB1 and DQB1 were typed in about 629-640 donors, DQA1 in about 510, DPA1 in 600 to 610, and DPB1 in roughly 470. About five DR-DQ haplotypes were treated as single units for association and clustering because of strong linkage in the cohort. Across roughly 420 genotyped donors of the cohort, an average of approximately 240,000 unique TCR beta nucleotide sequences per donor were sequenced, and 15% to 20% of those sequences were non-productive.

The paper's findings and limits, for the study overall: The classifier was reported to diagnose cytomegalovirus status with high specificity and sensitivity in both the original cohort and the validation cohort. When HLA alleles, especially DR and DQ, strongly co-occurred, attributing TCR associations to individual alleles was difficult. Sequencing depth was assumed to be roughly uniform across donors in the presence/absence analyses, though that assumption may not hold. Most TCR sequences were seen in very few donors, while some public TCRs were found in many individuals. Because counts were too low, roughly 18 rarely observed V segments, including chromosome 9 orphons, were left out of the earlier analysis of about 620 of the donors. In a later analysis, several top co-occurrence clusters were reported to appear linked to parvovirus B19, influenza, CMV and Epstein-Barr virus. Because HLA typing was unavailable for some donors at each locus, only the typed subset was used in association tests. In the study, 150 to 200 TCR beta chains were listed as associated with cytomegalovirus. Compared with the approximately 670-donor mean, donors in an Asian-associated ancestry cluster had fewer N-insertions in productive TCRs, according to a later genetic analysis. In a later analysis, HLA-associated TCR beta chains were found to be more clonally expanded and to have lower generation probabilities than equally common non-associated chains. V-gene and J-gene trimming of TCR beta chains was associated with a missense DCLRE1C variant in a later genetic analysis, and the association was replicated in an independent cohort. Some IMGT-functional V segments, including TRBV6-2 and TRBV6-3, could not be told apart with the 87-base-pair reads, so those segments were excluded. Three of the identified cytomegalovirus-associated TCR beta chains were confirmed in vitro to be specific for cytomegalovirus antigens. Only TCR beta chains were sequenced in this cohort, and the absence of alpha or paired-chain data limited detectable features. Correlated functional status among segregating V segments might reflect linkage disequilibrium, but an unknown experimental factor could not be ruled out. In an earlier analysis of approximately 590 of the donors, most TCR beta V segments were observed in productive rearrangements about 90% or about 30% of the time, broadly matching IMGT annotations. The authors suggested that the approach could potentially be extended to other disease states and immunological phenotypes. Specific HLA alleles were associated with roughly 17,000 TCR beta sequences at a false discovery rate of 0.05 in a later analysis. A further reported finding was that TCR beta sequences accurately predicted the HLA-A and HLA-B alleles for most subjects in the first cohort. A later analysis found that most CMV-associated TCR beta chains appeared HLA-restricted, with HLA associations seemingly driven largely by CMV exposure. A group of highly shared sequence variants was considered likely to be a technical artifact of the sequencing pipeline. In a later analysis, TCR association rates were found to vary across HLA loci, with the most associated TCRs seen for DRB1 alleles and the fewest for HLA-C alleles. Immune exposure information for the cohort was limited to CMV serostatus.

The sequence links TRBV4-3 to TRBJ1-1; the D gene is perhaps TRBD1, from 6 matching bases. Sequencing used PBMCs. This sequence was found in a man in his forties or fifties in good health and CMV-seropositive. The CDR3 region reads CASSQDGRGGTEAFF. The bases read TGCGCCAGCAGTCAAGATGGCAGGGGAGGGACTGAAGCTTTCTTT.